The 16 T cell receptor beta chains in this list originate from one sample, sequenced in a study of blood T cells in healthy people across ages. Primers used in a second PCR of roughly 6 to 11 cycles were a sample-barcoded 5' primer and a J-beta primer mix. TCRdb re-derived calls from the 5' RACE reads in MiXCR, one entry per CDR3 protein. The sample has about 1.6 million distinct CDR3 sequences, 30% to 35% seen once. Sequencing was carried out using blood. The receptors were gathered from a woman aged 30 to 39 in good health.

In regard to this clonotype: No conserved phenylalanine or tryptophan is present at the end of the CDR3, so a read error is the likely explanation. The DNA is left out, because the CDR3 cannot be placed on it with certainty; the CDR3 is given as TCRdb lists it. The chain is built from TRBV21-1 and TRBJ2-1; no DNA check was done on the table's D call, TRBD2. TRBV21-1 is shown as a pseudogene. Counting both end residues, the CDR3 totals 21 amino acids. The CDR3 sequence: CASSKERAGSTYRTGEVEQFC.

This clonotype has a count of ten or more. This chain connects TRBV4-1 to TRBJ2-7; D is possibly TRBD2 (6 bases). Per germline, CDR1 MGHRA and CDR2 YSYEKL. Deletions cut 4 bases from V and 4 bases from J, with 14 bases between. The CDR3 is 14 residues long. DNA of the CDR3: TGCGCCAGCAGCCCCGGGACTGTACTTTACGAGCAGTACTTC. Its protein is CASSPGTVLYEQYF.

The gene calls are TRBV25-1 and TRBJ1-2, with D unresolved. V lost 7 bases and J lost 4, with 13 bases in between. There are 13 residues in the CDR3. The germline V gene encodes CDR1 MGHDK and CDR2 SYGVNS. The CDR3 sequence is CASNPSGFYGYTF. CDR3 nucleotide sequence: TGTGCCAGCAACCCCAGTGGCTTCTATGGCTACACCTTC.

This clonotype was picked up a small number of times. The J gene is TRBJ1-2, the V gene TRBV13; a weak D match, TRBD1 (6 bases). The V gene's germline CDR1 is PRHDT and CDR2 FYEKMQ (reference sequence). The V end was cut by 0 bases, the J end by 8 bases, with 10 bases between. CDR3 length equals 13 residues. CDR3 sequence: CASSLGEDRGYTF. CDR3 DNA sequence: TGTGCCAGCAGCTTAGGGGAGGACAGAGGCTACACCTTC. The full variable domain, in which reference TRBV13 and TRBJ1-2 provide the parts outside the CDR3, is AAGVIQSPRHLIKEKRETATLKCYPIPRHDTVYWYQQGPGQDPQFLISFYEKMQSDKGSIPDRFSAQQFSDYHSELNMSSLELGDSALYFCASSLGEDRGYTFGSGTRLTVV.

This clonotype was seen more than once but under ten times. The gene calls are TRBV7-2 and TRBJ2-4; 10 bases line up with TRBD2. The DNA end favors TRBJ2-7, so the J call may be wrong. Germline loops: CDR1 SGHTA, CDR2 FQGNSA. The CDR3 has 15 amino acids. The CDR3 here is CASSLVGLAVYEQYF. CDR3 nucleotide sequence: TGTGCCAGCAGCTTAGTAGGACTAGCGGTCTACGAGCAGTACTTC.

The gene calls are TRBV20-1 and TRBJ1-2; D is unresolved. This CDR3 contains 12 residues. Germline values: CDR1 DFQATT, CDR2 SNEGSKA (reference sequence). V shed 0 bases and J shed 5 bases, with 7 bases lying between them. The CDR3, as DNA: TGCAGTGCTAGAGACCCACAATATGGCTACACCTTC. It specifies CSARDPQYGYTF.

This clonotype is a singleton in its sample. The V call is TRBV20-1, the J call TRBJ2-5; 7 nucleotides align to TRBD1. This CDR3 has 16 amino acids. Germline values: CDR1 DFQATT, CDR2 SNEGSKA (reference sequence). The V segment lost 5 bases and the J segment 2 bases; nucleotides outside the gene matches: 14. CDR3 region: CSALIPGQPIQETQYF. In DNA form, the CDR3 reads TGCAGTGCTCTTATCCCGGGACAGCCGATTCAAGAGACCCAGTACTTC.

The chain combines TRBV30 with TRBJ2-1; 9 bases fit TRBD2. V was pared by 0 bases and J by 6 bases, with 9 bases of the junction left unmatched. The CDR3 contains 16 residues. CDR1 and CDR2 from the germline V gene are GTSNPN and SVGIG (reference sequence). The CDR3 region is CAWSVRASGEGNEQFF. For the CDR3, the DNA is TGTGCCTGGAGTGTACGGGCTAGCGGGGAAGGCAATGAGCAGTTCTTC.

The rearrangement links TRBV11-2 to TRBJ2-7; unclear D gene. Deletions cut 4 bases from V and 5 bases from J, with 15 bases between. The CDR3 is 14 amino acids. Germline loops: CDR1 SGHAT, CDR2 FQNNGV. CDR3 DNA sequence: TGTGCCAGCAGCTCCCTAGAACTGAGTGACGAGCAGTACTTC. It specifies CASSSLELSDEQYF.

The rearrangement uses TRBV4-1 and TRBJ2-7; the match to TRBD2 covers 9 bases. The V segment lost 2 bases and the J segment 4 bases; nucleotides outside the gene matches: 6. The germline gives CDR1 MGHRA, CDR2 YSYEKL. The CDR3 is 15 residues long. The CDR3 is CASSQWAGGPYEQYF. In DNA form, the CDR3 reads TGCGCCAGCAGCCAATGGGCGGGGGGGCCTTACGAGCAGTACTTC.

This clonotype was seen a few times. The chain joins TRBV20-1 to TRBJ2-4; 8 bases line up with TRBD1. The J call could be wrong; TRBJ2-7 is a better fit for the DNA end. CDR1 and CDR2 (germline): DFQATT, SNEGSKA (reference sequence). There are 16 residues in the CDR3. For the CDR3, the DNA is TGCAGTGCTAGAGACCCAGACAGGGGACCCCTCTACGAGCAGTACTTC. Translation gives CSARDPDRGPLYEQYF.

Only a few counts were recorded for this clonotype. V usage is TRBV25-1 and J usage is TRBJ2-1; D might be TRBD1 (6 bases). Trimming removed 4 bases at V and 3 bases at J, with 19 bases between. The CDR3 extends over 17 amino acids. Per germline, CDR1 MGHDK and CDR2 SYGVNS. The CDR3 coding sequence is TGTGCCAGCAGTGGACCTTACAGGGTTTCGGTCTACAATGAGCAGTTCTTC. Translation: CASSGPYRVSVYNEQFF.

This sequence joins TRBV20-1 and TRBJ1-5, with a weak D call TRBD1 (5 bases). CDR3 length equals 15 residues. With 2 bases removed from V and 3 bases from J, the gap between germline ends came to 14 bases. From germline, CDR1 is DFQATT and CDR2 SNEGSKA (reference sequence). The chain's CDR3 is CSARRGASLNQPQHF. In DNA, the CDR3 is TGCAGTGCTAGAAGAGGGGCCAGCCTCAATCAGCCCCAGCATTTT.

V usage is TRBV9 and J usage is TRBJ2-7; D remains unclear. This CDR3 comprises 14 residues. Germline assignment: CDR1 SGDLS and CDR2 YYNGEE. Trimming took 2 bases from V and 0 from J, leaving 9 bases between them. The CDR3 DNA sequence: TGTGCCAGCAGCGTCTTCGGCCACTCCTACGAGCAGTACTTC. Translated, it gives CASSVFGHSYEQYF.

This clonotype was seen just once. The chain is built from TRBV7-9 and TRBJ2-2; 12 bases line up with TRBD2. After removal of 0 bases from V and 6 bases from J, the junction contained 8 bases not matched to a gene. CDR3 length: 18 residues. Germline V gene data show CDR1 as SEHNR and CDR2 as FQNEAQ (reference sequence). CDR3 nucleotide sequence: TGTGCCAGCAGCTTAGCGAAACTAGCGGGAGGATCTCCCGGGGAGCTGTTTTTT. Protein product: CASSLAKLAGGSPGELFF. The whole variable domain, remainder taken from reference TRBV7-9 and TRBJ2-2, is DTGVSQNPRHKITKRGQNVTFRCDPISEHNRLYWYRQTLGQGPEFLTYFQNEAQLEKSRLLSDRFSAERPKGSFSTLEIQRTEQGDSAMYLCASSLAKLAGGSPGELFFGEGSRLTVL.

In its sample, this clonotype was seen a few times. This chain uses TRBV20-1 with TRBJ2-1, with 8 bases identical to TRBD2. This CDR3 spans 18 amino acids. Per the germline V gene, CDR1 is DFQATT and CDR2 is SNEGSKA (reference sequence). Unmatched junction bases numbered 18, after V lost 1 base and J lost 7 bases. The CDR3 protein is CSARGGRAAGRGGNEQFF. CDR3 sequence (DNA): TGCAGTGCTAGAGGGGGCAGGGCAGCGGGCCGGGGGGGTAATGAGCAGTTCTTC.